This TCR beta chain emerged from a study of control samples from healthy donors and cancer patients. Data came from immunoSEQ multiplex PCR; TCRdb stores just in-frame clones and leaves some out. The sample shows about 170,000 clones, roughly nine tenths of them seen only once. After removal of 5 bases from V and 4 bases from J, the junction contained 12 bases not matched to a gene. Germline values: CDR1 MNHEY, CDR2 SVGEGT. This CDR3 contains 16 residues. The chain joins TRBV6-2 or TRBV6-3 to TRBJ2-7; 9 bases map to TRBD1. Sequencing used blood. The clonotype originates from a woman aged 25 to 39 in good health. The chain's CDR3 is CASSTGPGTGPYEQYF. CDR3 coding DNA: TGTGCCAGCAGTACGGGGCCCGGGACAGGGCCTTACGAGCAGTACTTC.